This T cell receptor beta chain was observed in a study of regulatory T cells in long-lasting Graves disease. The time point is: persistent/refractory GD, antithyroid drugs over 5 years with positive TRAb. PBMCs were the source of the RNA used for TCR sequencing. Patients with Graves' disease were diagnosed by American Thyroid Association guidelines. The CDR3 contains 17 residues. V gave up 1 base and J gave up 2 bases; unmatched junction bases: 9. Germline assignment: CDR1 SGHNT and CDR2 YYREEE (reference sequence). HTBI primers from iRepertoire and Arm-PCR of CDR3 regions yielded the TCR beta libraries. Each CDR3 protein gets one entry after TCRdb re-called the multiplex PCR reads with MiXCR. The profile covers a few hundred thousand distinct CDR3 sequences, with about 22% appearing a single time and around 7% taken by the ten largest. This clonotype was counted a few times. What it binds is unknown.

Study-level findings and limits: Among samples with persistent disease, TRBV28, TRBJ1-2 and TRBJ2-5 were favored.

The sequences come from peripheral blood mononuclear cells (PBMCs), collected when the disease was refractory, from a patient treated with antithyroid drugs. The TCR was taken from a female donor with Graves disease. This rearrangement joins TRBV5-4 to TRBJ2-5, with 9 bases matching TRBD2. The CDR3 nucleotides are TGTGCCAGCAGCTTGTCTTCGGGGACTAGCCTTCAAGAGACCCAGTACTTC. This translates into CASSLSSGTSLQETQYF.